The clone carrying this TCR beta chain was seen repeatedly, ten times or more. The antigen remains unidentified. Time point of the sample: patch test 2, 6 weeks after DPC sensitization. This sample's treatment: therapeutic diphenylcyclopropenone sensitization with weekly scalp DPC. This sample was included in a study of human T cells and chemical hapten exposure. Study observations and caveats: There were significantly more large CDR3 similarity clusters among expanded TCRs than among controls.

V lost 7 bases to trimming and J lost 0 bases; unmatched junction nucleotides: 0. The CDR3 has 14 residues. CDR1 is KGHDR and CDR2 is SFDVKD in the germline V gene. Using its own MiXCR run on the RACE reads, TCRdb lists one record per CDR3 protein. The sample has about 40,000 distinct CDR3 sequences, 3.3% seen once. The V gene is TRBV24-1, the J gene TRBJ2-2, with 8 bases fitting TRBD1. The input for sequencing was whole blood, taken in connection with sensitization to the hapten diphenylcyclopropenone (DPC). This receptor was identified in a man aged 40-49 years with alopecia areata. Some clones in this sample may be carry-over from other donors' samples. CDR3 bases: TGTGCCACCAGGGGACAGGCGAACACCGGGGAGCTGTTTTTT. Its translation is CATRGQANTGELFF.